This T cell receptor beta chain was obtained from a study of Ad26.COV2.S vaccination and SARS-CoV-2 variants. Noted treatment: 15 to 20 received Ad26.COV2.S at low or high dose, single or two shots; roughly five received placebo; per-sample allocation not given. It was on day 63 after the first vaccine or placebo injection that samples were taken. Measured with immunoSEQ multiplex PCR; TCRdb has only the in-frame clones, and not every one. The sample lists roughly 500,000 clones; 75% to 90% were seen once. This clone was recorded once. As yet, its antigen is unknown. Broader study findings: Vaccine and placebo groups showed comparable non-spike TCR breadth.

CDR1 and CDR2 (germline): LNHDA, SQIVND (reference sequence). The CDR3 length is 16 residues. The J segment lost 6 bases and the V segment lost 0 bases, leaving 9 bases of the junction unmatched. The TCR was taken from a person between 18 and 65 years old who received the Ad26.COV2.S COVID-19 vaccine or a placebo. This sequence joins TRBV19 and TRBJ2-3; 7 positions match TRBD2. The sequences come from peripheral blood, collected in a trial of Ad26.COV2.S vaccine versus placebo. The chain's CDR3 is CASSIDLETSLDTQYF. CDR3 coding DNA: TGTGCCAGTAGTATAGATCTGGAGACTAGCCTCGATACGCAGTATTTT.